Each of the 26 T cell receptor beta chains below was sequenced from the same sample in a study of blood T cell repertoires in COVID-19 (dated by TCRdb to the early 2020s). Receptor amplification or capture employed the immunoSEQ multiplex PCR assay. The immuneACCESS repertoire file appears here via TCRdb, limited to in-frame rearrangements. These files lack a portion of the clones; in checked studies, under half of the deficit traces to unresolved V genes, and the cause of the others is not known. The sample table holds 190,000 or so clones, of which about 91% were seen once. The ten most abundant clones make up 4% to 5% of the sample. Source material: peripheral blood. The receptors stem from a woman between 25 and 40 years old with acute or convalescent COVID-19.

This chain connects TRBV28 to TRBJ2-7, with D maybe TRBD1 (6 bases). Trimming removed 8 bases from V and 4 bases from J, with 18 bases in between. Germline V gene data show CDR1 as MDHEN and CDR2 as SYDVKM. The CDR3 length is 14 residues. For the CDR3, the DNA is TGTGCCAGCGGATTCGACAGGAGGACGTACGAGCAGTACTTC. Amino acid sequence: CASGFDRRTYEQYF. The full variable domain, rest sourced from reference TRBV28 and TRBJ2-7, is DVKVTQSSRYLVKRTGEKVFLECVQDMDHENMFWYRQDPGLGLRLIYFSYDVKMKEKGDIPEGYSVSREKKERFSLILESASTNQTSMYLCASGFDRRTYEQYFGPGTRLTVT.

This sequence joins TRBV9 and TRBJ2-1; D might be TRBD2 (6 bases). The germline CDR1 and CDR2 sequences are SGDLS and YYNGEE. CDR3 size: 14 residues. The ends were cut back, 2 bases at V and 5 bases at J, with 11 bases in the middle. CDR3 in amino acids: CASSVGLVHNEQFF. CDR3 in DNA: TGTGCCAGCAGCGTGGGACTTGTCCACAATGAGCAGTTCTTC. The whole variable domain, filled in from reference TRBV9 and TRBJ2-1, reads DSGVTQTPKHLITATGQRVTLRCSPRSGDLSVYWYQQSLDQGLQFLIQYYNGEERAKGNILERFSAQQFPDLHSELNLSSLELGDSALYFCASSVGLVHNEQFFGPGTRLTVL.

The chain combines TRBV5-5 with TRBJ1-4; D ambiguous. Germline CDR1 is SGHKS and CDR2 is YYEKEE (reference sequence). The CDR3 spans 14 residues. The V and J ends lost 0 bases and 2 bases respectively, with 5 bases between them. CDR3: CASSLAGTNEKLFF. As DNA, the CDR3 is TGTGCCAGCAGCTTGGCCGGGACTAATGAAAAACTGTTTTTT.

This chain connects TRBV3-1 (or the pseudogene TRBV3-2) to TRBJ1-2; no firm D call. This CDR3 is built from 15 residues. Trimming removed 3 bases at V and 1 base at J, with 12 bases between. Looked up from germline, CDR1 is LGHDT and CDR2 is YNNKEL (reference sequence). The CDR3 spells CASSHRGLLNYGYTF. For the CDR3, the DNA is TGTGCCAGCAGCCACAGAGGCCTCCTTAACTATGGCTACACCTTC.

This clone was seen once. The CDR3 DNA is TGTGCCAGCAGTGAAAGGGACTGGAACGAGCAGTACTTC. Translated: CASSERDWNEQYF. The chain couples TRBV6-1 to TRBJ2-7; possible D gene TRBD2, 6 bases. With 2 bases removed from V and 5 bases from J, the gap between germline ends came to 10 bases. Germline loops: CDR1 MNHNS, CDR2 SASEGT. The CDR3 consists of 13 residues.

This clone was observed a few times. The CDR3 DNA is TGCGCCAGCAGCTTTCGACTAGCGGGAGGTTTCCTTGTCACCGGGGAGCTGTTTTTT. Protein: CASSFRLAGGFLVTGELFF. The V call is TRBV5-1, the J call TRBJ2-2, with 13 bases aligning to TRBD2. The ends lost 2 bases at V and 4 bases at J; junction bases unmatched: 11. CDR3 length: 19 residues. Looked up from germline, CDR1 is SGHRS and CDR2 is YFSETQ. Together with reference TRBV5-1 and TRBJ2-2, the CDR3 gives the full variable domain: KAGVTQTPRYLIKTRGQQVTLSCSPISGHRSVSWYQQTPGQGLQFLFEYFSETQRNKGNFPGRFSGRQFSNSRSEMNVSTLELGDSALYLCASSFRLAGGFLVTGELFFGEGSRLTVL.

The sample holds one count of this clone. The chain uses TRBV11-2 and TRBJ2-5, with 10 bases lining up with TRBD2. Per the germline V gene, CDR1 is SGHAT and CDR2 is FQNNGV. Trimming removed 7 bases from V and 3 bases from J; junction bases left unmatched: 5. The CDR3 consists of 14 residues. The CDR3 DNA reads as TGTGCCAGCAACAGAGGACTAGCGGAAGAGACCCAGTACTTC. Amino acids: CASNRGLAEETQYF.

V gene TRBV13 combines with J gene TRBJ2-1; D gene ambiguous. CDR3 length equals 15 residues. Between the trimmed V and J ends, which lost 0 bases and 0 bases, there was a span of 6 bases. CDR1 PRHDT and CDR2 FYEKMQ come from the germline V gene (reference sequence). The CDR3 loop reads CASSLGIASYNEQFF. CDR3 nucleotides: TGTGCCAGCAGCTTAGGGATAGCCTCCTACAATGAGCAGTTCTTC.

The CDR3 nucleotides are TGTGCCACCAGCAGAGGAGGGGGGACAGGGACAAAAGAGACCCAGTACTTC. Amino acids: CATSRGGGTGTKETQYF. V is TRBV15 and J is TRBJ2-5; 9 bases fit TRBD1. The V gene's germline CDR1 is LNHNV and CDR2 YYDKDF (reference sequence). The V gene end was trimmed by 1 base and the J gene end by 3 bases; junction bases not matched to a gene: 9. CDR3 length equals 17 residues. The whole variable domain, filled in from reference TRBV15 and TRBJ2-5, reads DAMVIQNPRYQVTQFGKPVTLSCSQTLNHNVMYWYQQKSSQAPKLLFHYYDKDFNNEADTPDNFQSRRPNTSFCFLDIRSPGLGDTAMYLCATSRGGGTGTKETQYFGPGTRLLVL.

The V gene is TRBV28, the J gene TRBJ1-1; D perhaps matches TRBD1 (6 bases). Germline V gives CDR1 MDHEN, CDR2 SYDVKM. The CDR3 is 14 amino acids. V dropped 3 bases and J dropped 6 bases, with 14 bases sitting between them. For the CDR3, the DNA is TGTGCCAGCAGTTTGCTACAGGGCCGTCCTGAAGCTTTCTTT. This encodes CASSLLQGRPEAFF. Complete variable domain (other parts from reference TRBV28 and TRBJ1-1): DVKVTQSSRYLVKRTGEKVFLECVQDMDHENMFWYRQDPGLGLRLIYFSYDVKMKEKGDIPEGYSVSREKKERFSLILESASTNQTSMYLCASSLLQGRPEAFFGQGTRLTVV.

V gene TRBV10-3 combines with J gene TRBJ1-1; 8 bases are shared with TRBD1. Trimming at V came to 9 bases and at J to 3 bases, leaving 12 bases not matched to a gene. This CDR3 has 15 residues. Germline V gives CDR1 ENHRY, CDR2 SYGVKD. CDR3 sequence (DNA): TGTGCCATTGAAACCTCGGGACAGGAGGACACTGAAGCTTTCTTT. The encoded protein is CAIETSGQEDTEAFF.

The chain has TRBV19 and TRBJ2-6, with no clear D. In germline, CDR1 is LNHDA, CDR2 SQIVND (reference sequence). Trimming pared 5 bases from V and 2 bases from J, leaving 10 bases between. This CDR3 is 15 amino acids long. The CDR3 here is CASSPLGAGANVLTF. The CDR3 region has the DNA TGTGCCAGTAGTCCACTCGGAGCTGGGGCCAACGTCCTGACTTTC.

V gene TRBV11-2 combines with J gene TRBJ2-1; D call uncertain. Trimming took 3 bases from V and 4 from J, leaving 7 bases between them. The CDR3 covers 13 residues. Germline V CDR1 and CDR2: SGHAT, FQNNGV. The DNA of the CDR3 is TGTGCCAGCAGCTTTAGCCTGTACAATGAGCAGTTCTTC. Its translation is CASSFSLYNEQFF.

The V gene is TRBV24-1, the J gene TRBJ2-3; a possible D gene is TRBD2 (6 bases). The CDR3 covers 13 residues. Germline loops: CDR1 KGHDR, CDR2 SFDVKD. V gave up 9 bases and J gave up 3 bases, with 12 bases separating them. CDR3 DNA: TGTGCCACCGGGGTTCGGGAGACAGATACGCAGTATTTT. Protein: CATGVRETDTQYF.

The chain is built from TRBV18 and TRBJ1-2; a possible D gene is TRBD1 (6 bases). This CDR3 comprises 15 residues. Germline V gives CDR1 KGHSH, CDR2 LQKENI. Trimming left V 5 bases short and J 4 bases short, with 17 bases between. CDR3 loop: CASSVSPTGTYGYTF. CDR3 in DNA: TGTGCCAGCTCAGTGAGCCCGACAGGAACCTATGGCTACACCTTC.

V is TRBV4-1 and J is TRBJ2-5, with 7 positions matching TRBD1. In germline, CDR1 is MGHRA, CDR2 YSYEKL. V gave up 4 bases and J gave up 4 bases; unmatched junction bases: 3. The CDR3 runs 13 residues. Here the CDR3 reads CASSPQGVETQYF. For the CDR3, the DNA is TGCGCCAGCAGCCCGCAGGGGGTAGAGACCCAGTACTTC.

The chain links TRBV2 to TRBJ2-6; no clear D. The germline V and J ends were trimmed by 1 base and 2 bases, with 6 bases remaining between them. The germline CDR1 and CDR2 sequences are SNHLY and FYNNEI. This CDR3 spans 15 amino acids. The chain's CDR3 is CASSEGPAGANVLTF. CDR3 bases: TGTGCCAGCAGTGAAGGCCCGGCTGGGGCCAACGTCCTGACTTTC.

Here the CDR3 reads CASSVDEVRTGSTEAFF. CDR3 DNA: TGTGCCAGCAGCGTCGACGAGGTGAGGACAGGGTCCACTGAAGCTTTCTTT. This chain uses TRBV9 with TRBJ1-1; 8 bases match TRBD1. Looked up from germline, CDR1 is SGDLS and CDR2 is YYNGEE. The CDR3 is 17 residues long. The V and J ends lost 2 bases and 4 bases, in that order; junction bases with no gene match: 13.

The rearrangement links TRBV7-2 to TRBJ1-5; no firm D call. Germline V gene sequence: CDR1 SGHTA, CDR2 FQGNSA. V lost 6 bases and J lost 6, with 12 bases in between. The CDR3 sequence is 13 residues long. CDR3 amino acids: CASRAGQAQPQHF. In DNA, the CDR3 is TGTGCCAGCAGAGCAGGTCAGGCTCAGCCCCAGCATTTT.

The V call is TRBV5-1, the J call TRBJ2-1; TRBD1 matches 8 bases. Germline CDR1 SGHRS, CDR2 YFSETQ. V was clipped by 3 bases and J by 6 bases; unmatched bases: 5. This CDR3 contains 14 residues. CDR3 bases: TGCGCCAGCAGCTGGACAGGGACCAGCAATGAGCAGTTCTTC. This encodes CASSWTGTSNEQFF.

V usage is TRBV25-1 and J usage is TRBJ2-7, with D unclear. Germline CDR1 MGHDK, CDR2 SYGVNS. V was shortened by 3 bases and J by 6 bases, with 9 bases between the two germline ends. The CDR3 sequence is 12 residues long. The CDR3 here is CASSDPVSEQYF. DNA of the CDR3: TGTGCCAGCAGTGATCCAGTTTCCGAGCAGTACTTC.

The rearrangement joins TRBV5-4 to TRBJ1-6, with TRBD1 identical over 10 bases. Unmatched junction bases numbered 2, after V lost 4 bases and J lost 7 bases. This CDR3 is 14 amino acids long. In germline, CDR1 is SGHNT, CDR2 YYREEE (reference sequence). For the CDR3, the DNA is TGTGCCAGCAGCACGGACAGGGGGAATTCACCCCTCCACTTT. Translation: CASSTDRGNSPLHF.

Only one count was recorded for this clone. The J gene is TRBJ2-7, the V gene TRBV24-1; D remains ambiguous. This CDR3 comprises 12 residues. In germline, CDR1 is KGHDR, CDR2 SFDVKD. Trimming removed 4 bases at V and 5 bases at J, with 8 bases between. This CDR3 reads CATSDQHHEQYF. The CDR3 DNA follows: TGTGCCACCAGTGACCAACACCACGAGCAGTACTTC.

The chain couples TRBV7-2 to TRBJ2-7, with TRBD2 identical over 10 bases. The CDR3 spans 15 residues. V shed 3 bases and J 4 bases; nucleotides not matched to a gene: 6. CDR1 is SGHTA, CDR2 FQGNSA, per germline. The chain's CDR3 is CASSFSPGLAYEQYF. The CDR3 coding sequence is TGTGCCAGCAGCTTCAGTCCGGGACTAGCGTACGAGCAGTACTTC.

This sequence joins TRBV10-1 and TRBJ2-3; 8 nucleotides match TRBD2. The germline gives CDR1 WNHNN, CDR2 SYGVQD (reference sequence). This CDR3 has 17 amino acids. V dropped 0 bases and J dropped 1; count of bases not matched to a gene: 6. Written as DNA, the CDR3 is TGCGCCAGCAGTGAGTCGAAGGCTAGCGGGCGCACAGATACGCAGTATTTT. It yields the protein CASSESKASGRTDTQYF.

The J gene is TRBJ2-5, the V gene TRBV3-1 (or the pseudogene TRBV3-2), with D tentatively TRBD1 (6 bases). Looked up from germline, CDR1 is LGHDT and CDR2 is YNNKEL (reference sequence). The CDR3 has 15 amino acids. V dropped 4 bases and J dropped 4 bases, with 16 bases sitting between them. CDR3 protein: CASSLRTASGETQYF. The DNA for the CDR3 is TGTGCCAGCAGCCTCCGGACAGCCTCAGGAGAGACCCAGTACTTC.